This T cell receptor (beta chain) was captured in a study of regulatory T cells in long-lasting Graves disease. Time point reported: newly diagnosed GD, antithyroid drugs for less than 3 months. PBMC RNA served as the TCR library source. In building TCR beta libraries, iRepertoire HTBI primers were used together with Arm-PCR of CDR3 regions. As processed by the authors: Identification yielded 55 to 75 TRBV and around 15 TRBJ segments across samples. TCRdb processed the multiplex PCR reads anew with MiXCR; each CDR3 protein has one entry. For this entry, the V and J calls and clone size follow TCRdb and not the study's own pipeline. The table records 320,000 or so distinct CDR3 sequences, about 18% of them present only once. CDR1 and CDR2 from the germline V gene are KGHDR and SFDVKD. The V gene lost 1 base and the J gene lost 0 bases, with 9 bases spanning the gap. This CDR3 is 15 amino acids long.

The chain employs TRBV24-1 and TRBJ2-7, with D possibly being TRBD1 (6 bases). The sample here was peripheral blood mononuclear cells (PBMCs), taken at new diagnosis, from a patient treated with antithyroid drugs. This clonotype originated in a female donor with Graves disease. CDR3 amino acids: CATSDFPDSSYEQYF. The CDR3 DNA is TGTGCCACCAGTGATTTCCCGGACAGCTCCTACGAGCAGTACTTC.